The present TCR beta chain was sequenced within a study of blood T cell repertoires in COVID-19. In the study overall: Sites across the United States, Italy and Spain contributed samples from acute and convalescent COVID-19. The cDNA or gDNA used as material had been derived from T cells, B-cell-depleted T cells, or PBMCs.

The CDR3 runs 14 residues. The V end was cut by 5 bases, the J end by 4 bases, with 12 bases between. Germline CDR1 reads PRHDT; CDR2 reads FYEKMQ (reference sequence). Original processing methods: Estimated nucleated cell counts came from reference gene primer amplification. Here immunoSEQ multiplex PCR was the method, and the copy in TCRdb shows in-frame clones only, minus some. The V and J calls and clone size were taken over from that table, and D and trimming were inferred from the DNA. The sample carries 100,000 to 150,000 clones, about 79% recorded once. The V and J genes are TRBV13 and TRBJ1-5, with D possibly TRBD1 on 5 matching bases. The receptor was isolated from a man aged 40-49 years with active or convalescent COVID-19. The source material was peripheral blood. The CDR3 sequence: CASSTRGGNQPQHF. The CDR3 DNA sequence: TGTGCCAGCAGCACCCGCGGGGGGAATCAGCCCCAGCATTTT.